The T cell receptor (beta chain) described here comes from a study of shared clonotypes between healthy human individuals (dated by TCRdb to 2018 to 2020). For context, the study as a whole: A couple of women and a few men aged 18 to 49 years were included in the cohort. For each donor, three plates each were used for CD4 naive and CD4 memory, two plates were used for CD8 naive, and one plate was used for CD8 memory. Blood TCR repertoires of about 5 healthy adults were deeply sequenced to estimate repertoire size and the extent of clonotype sharing between individuals. To increase sequencing depth and limit assay-specific biases, different laboratories used diverse techniques to prepare libraries and sequence TCR repertoires. Between about 0.8 and 9 billion PBMCs per donor were obtained by leukapheresis. Overall results and qualifications from the work: The genetic and exposure-history diversity represented was limited by the small number of donors. Incomplete sequencing was indicated by rarefaction of sorted-subset datasets, despite the large sequencing depth. Pairwise subsampling led to the expectation that sequencing depth would affect the degree of clonotype sharing among donors. Only blood was sampled, and tissue TCR repertoires likely differ from those in blood. Naive subsets generally had larger estimated clonotype richness than memory subsets did. About 4.5% of naive CD4, 3.5% of naive CD8, 2.3% of memory CD4, and about 0.4% of memory CD8 clonotypes were shared across several donors. Compared with non-shared clonotypes, clonotypes shared by all four sorted-subset donors had higher generation probabilities.

Counted from cysteine to phenylalanine, this CDR3 has 17 amino acids. Left in the record is the CDR3 DNA by itself, 51 bases read in frame from the first base. From a lookup of the germline V gene, CDR1 and CDR2 are MGHRA and YSYEKL. The V and J ends are trimmed by 0 bases and 5 bases, leaving 20 bases between them. Donors were healthy HIV-negative adults with no recently reported acute infections or vaccinations. Only Caucasian adults living in Nashville, Tennessee, USA were represented among the donors. CD4+ T cells were enriched through magnetic negative selection, after which naive cells were positively selected on CD45RA and the remaining negative fraction served as the memory subset. Blood was obtained by leukapheresis, after which PBMCs were separated by Ficoll-Histopaque density gradient centrifugation and cryopreserved in liquid nitrogen vapor phase. Analytical flow cytometry was used to check the purity and quantity of every magnetically sorted T cell population. Each sorted fraction had its genomic DNA isolated and then quantified by UV absorbance on a Nanodrop 2000c.

A remark on this clone: No antigen is known for it. Base quality data are lacking; no much larger clone is found one base away.

TCR CDR3 regions were amplified from genomic DNA by multiplex PCR using the deep immunoSEQ assay. Genomic DNA extracted from each cell subset was distributed evenly over all wells of several immunoSEQ 96-well plates, and each plate served as one replicate. For sorted subsets, roughly 200 ng genomic DNA, equal to about 30,000 T cell genomes, was loaded into each replicate PCR. The purified libraries were quantified using a Qubit 3.0 fluorometer, sized with a Bioanalyzer 2100, and then quantified again using the KAPA Library Quantification kit. Each immunoSEQ 96-well plate was sequenced on its own single-read 150-cycle Illumina NextSeq 550 flow cell. On the authors' methods: Because the immunoSEQ output included only junctional sequences and no quality scores, the filtering could not be the same as the filtering used for full-length reads. Sequences were annotated with PyIR, a Python wrapper for IgBLAST v1.9, and V/J genes and CDR3 were assigned using IMGT germline references. Any read was removed if the V/J assignment was weak (E-value above 1e-6), the CDR3 was missing, or the read contained stop codons, out-of-frame junctions, or ambiguous translated residues. V3J clonotypes were defined as sequences sharing the same inferred V gene, J gene, and CDR3 amino acid sequence. Percentage overlap between repertoires was computed as shared unique clonotypes divided by the size of the smaller repertoire. Three approaches were used to assess repertoire richness: RTK rarefaction, the Chao1 estimator, and Recon v2.1 estimates of unobserved clonotypes. Generation probabilities were computed with OLGA for all TCRbeta clonotypes obtained by the gDNA method from several donors. What TCRdb holds here is the immuneACCESS table cut down to in-frame rearrangements. Part of the clones is not present; checked against another copy, under half of the missing clones reflect an unresolved V gene, and the others are unexplained. V and J calls and clone size are those listed in that table; D and trimming were worked out from the DNA. For this sample the table gives approximately 1,500,000 clones, of which around 97% were detected only once. The ten largest make up over 1% of the sample.

The sequence derives from a man aged 30 to 39 in good health. The sample comprised naive CD4+ T cells sorted from blood. Interpreted using the paper, the cell subset or site label stands for: CD45RA+ positively selected. The V and J segments used are TRBV4-1 and TRBJ2-7; the D gene is possibly TRBD2, with 7 bases matching. The nucleotide sequence is given as TGCGCCAGCAGCCAAGATATCGGTCGGGGGGCTAGACACGAGCAGTACTTC. Its translation is CASSQDIGRGARHEQYF.